Shown below are 4 T cell receptor beta chains from a single sample sequenced in a study of cytomegalovirus exposure and HLA in healthy donors. PCR used 60 Vbeta primers and 13 Jbeta primers. Profiled with immunoSEQ multiplex PCR; TCRdb holds only in-frame clones, not every one. Here the sample spans roughly 160,000 clones, roughly 78% being singletons. The sample was PBMCs. The receptors here all came from a man in his forties in good health and CMV-seronegative.

This clone has more than one count but fewer than ten. V usage is TRBV6-5 and J usage is TRBJ2-2, with no clear D. The V gene's germline CDR1 is MNHEY and CDR2 SVGAGI. Between the trimmed V and J ends, which lost 2 bases and 8 bases, there was a span of 6 bases. The CDR3 consists of 12 residues. The DNA for the CDR3 is TGTGCCAGCAGTTACGTTCGGGGGGAGCTGTTTTTT. Translating gives CASSYVRGELFF.

The chain is built from TRBV6-5 and TRBJ1-1; 8 bases are a match to TRBD1. This CDR3 is built from 14 residues. Trimming cost V 7 bases and J 10 bases; bases outside gene matches: 14. Per germline, CDR1 MNHEY and CDR2 SVGAGI. CDR3 loop: CASTQGAQGQGAFF. As DNA, the CDR3 is TGTGCCAGCACTCAGGGGGCCCAAGGCCAGGGAGCTTTCTTT.

The chain is built from TRBV29-1 and TRBJ2-5, with a tentative D call TRBD1 (5 bases). This CDR3 is 12 amino acids long. Germline assignment: CDR1 SQVTM and CDR2 ANQGSEA. The germline V and J ends were trimmed by 5 bases and 0 bases, with 7 bases remaining between them. CDR3 bases: TGCAGCGTTTCAGGGTACCAAGAGACCCAGTACTTC. It is translated as CSVSGYQETQYF.

The rearrangement uses TRBV6-4 and TRBJ2-7; maybe TRBD1 (5 bases). Germline V CDR1 and CDR2: MRHNA, SNTAGT. Trimming cost V 4 bases and J 0 bases, with 22 bases left between them. The CDR3 spans 18 residues. In DNA, the CDR3 is TGTGCCAGCAGTGCCCCGAAAGGTCAGGGTTTTTTCTCCTACGAGCAGTACTTC. Translated: CASSAPKGQGFFSYEQYF.